The 23 T cell receptor beta chains in this list originate from one sample, sequenced in a study of Graves' ophthalmopathy and Graves' hyperthyroidism. Investigators amplified TCR beta CDR3 regions from RNA transcripts. Scientists carried out first-round RT-PCR using HTBI primers and then a second-round multiplex PCR. TCRdb re-analysed the multiplex PCR reads in MiXCR, keeping a single row per CDR3 protein. The sample has about 400,000 distinct CDR3 sequences, 15% seen once. The specimen sequenced was peripheral blood. These receptors all come from a woman under 30 with stable Graves' hyperthyroidism.

This clonotype has a count of ten or more. The chain is built from TRBV12-3 or TRBV12-4 and TRBJ2-2; TRBD1 aligns across 7 bases. Trimming removed 6 bases from V and 7 bases from J; junction bases left unmatched: 2. The CDR3 is 12 residues long. The CDR3 bases are TGTGCCAGCAGCGACAGGGTCGGGGAGCTGTTTTTT. Translation: CASSDRVGELFF.

In its sample, this clonotype was seen many times. The chain joins TRBV27 to TRBJ1-1, with TRBD1 identical over 7 bases. V lost 2 bases and J lost 6; bases outside the gene matches: 9. This CDR3 has 15 amino acids. Germline V CDR1 and CDR2: MNHEY, SMNVEV (reference sequence). For the CDR3, the DNA is TGTGCCAGCAGTTTAGTAGGGACAGTTCTCGCTGAAGCTTTCTTT. Translating it yields CASSLVGTVLAEAFF.

This clonotype has ten or more counts. The chain uses TRBV6-2 or TRBV6-3 and TRBJ1-6; 7 positions match TRBD1. Germline values: CDR1 MNHEY, CDR2 SVGEGT. The V gene end was trimmed by 6 bases and the J gene end by 6 bases; junction bases not matched to a gene: 5. The CDR3 consists of 14 residues. The CDR3 reads CASSLNRGNSPLHF. CDR3 DNA: TGTGCCAGCAGCCTTAACAGGGGTAATTCACCCCTCCACTTT.

This clonotype was counted at least ten times. The CDR3 sequence is CATSGGFGTHYGYTF. The CDR3 region has the DNA TGTGCCACCAGTGGTGGGTTTGGGACCCACTATGGCTACACCTTC. V is TRBV24-1 and J is TRBJ1-2; a weak D match, TRBD1 (5 bases). V lost 5 bases and J 3 bases, leaving 15 bases between the germline ends. Germline assignment: CDR1 KGHDR and CDR2 SFDVKD. The CDR3 totals 15 residues.

Ten or more counts support this clonotype. This chain links TRBV12-3 or TRBV12-4 with TRBJ1-1, with unresolved D. CDR3 size: 14 residues. V was cut by 2 bases and J by 0 bases, with 7 bases left in between. CDR3 coding DNA: TGTGCCAGCAGTTTAAACTGCATGAACACTGAAGCTTTCTTT. Translation gives CASSLNCMNTEAFF.

The genes are TRBV11-2 and TRBJ1-1; possible D gene TRBD1, 6 bases. Per the germline V gene, CDR1 is SGHAT and CDR2 is FQNNGV. V was cut by 1 base and J by 5 bases, with 14 bases left in between. The CDR3 consists of 15 residues. The CDR3 protein is CASSLGAGDRTEAFF. In DNA form, the CDR3 reads TGTGCCAGCAGCTTAGGGGCCGGCGACAGGACTGAAGCTTTCTTT. Looking up the rest from reference TRBV11-2 and TRBJ1-1 gives the full variable domain: EAGVAQSPRYKIIEKRQSVAFWCNPISGHATLYWYQQILGQGPKLLIQFQNNGVVDDSQLPKDRFSAERLKGVDSTLKIQPAKLEDSAVYLCASSLGAGDRTEAFFGQGTRLTVV.

This clonotype was observed at least ten times. The chain combines TRBV12-5 with TRBJ2-7; D unclear. Per germline, CDR1 LGHNT and CDR2 FRNRAP. With 7 bases removed from V and 7 bases from J, the gap between germline ends came to 17 bases. The CDR3 length is 13 residues. CDR3 DNA sequence: TGTGCTAGTGCTCCTATCCCCACCCAGGAGCAGTACTTC. Translation gives CASAPIPTQEQYF.

Many counts were recorded for this clonotype. The genes are TRBV12-3 or TRBV12-4 and TRBJ2-7; 10 bases are shared with TRBD1. The CDR3 covers 15 residues. V was pared by 7 bases and J by 2 bases, with 8 bases of the junction left unmatched. The CDR3 DNA follows: TGTGCCAGCACTCAACGGGGACAGGGGCCCTACGAGCAGTACTTC. This gives the protein CASTQRGQGPYEQYF.

This clonotype was observed at least ten times. This sequence joins TRBV19 and TRBJ1-5; 7 bases are shared with TRBD1. V was pared by 3 bases and J by 0 bases, with 11 bases of the junction left unmatched. Germline V CDR1 and CDR2: LNHDA, SQIVND (reference sequence). CDR3 length equals 18 residues. The CDR3 region has the DNA TGTGCCAGTAGTATGTGGCAGGGGGGGATTTATAGCAATCAGCCCCAGCATTTT. It translates to CASSMWQGGIYSNQPQHF.

This clonotype appeared many times. The V call is TRBV28, the J call TRBJ2-7; a possible D gene is TRBD2 (5 bases). Trimming took off 6 bases at V and 0 bases at J, with 15 bases between the two ends. Germline lookup yields CDR1 MDHEN and CDR2 SYDVKM. The CDR3 sequence is 15 residues long. CDR3 region: CASSQPGFSSYEQYF. DNA of the CDR3: TGTGCCAGCAGCCAACCGGGATTTAGCTCCTACGAGCAGTACTTC.

This clonotype was seen at least ten times. The chain joins TRBV2 to TRBJ1-6, with 9 nucleotides matching TRBD1. The germline V gene has CDR1 SNHLY and CDR2 FYNNEI. The CDR3 length is 13 residues. V shed 11 bases and J 10 bases; nucleotides not matched to a gene: 9. CDR3 DNA: TGTGCCCACAGTCTGGACAGGGGATCACCCCTCCACTTT. Translation gives CAHSLDRGSPLHF.

This clonotype was observed at least ten times. CDR3 in DNA: TGTGCCAGTAGTATAGCGGGGATCTATAATTCACCCCTCCACTTT. This gives the protein CASSIAGIYNSPLHF. This chain joins TRBV19 and TRBJ1-6; D uncertain. This CDR3 has 15 residues. The V and J ends lost 1 base and 3 bases respectively, with 7 bases between them. From germline, CDR1 is LNHDA and CDR2 SQIVND (reference sequence).

This chain links TRBV6-1 with TRBJ1-1, with D unresolved. The CDR3 covers 15 residues. The germline V gene encodes CDR1 MNHNS and CDR2 SASEGT. The ends were cut back, 0 bases at V and 2 bases at J, with 10 bases in the middle. This CDR3 is CASSEAMRYNTEAFF. CDR3 nucleotide sequence: TGTGCCAGCAGTGAAGCCATGAGGTACAACACTGAAGCTTTCTTT.

This clonotype was counted at least ten times. This CDR3 is CASSIAVPVPLIYYGYTF. The CDR3 region has the DNA TGTGCCAGTAGTATCGCCGTCCCCGTCCCTCTTATATACTATGGCTACACCTTC. The chain links TRBV19 to TRBJ1-2; D is ambiguous. Trimming pared 3 bases from V and 3 bases from J, leaving 23 bases between. CDR1 LNHDA and CDR2 SQIVND come from the germline V gene (reference sequence). The CDR3 is made up of 18 amino acids.

In regard to this clonotype: A much larger clone sits a single nucleotide away, making a read error possible. The chain employs TRBV7-8 and TRBJ1-1; 10 positions agree with TRBD1. The CDR3 has 14 amino acids. Germline V CDR1 and CDR2: SGHVS, FQNEAQ. As DNA, the CDR3 is TGTGCCAGCAGCTTAGCGGGACAGGGGAATGAAGCTTGCTTT. The encoded protein is CASSLAGQGNEACF.

The V call is TRBV6-1, the J call TRBJ1-5; D gene unclear. The CDR3 sequence is 15 residues long. The germline V gene encodes CDR1 MNHNS and CDR2 SASEGT. Trimming stripped 5 bases from V and 2 bases from J, with 13 bases between. The CDR3 sequence: CASSNPREGNQPQHF. DNA for the CDR3: TGTGCCAGCAGTAATCCCCGGGAAGGCAATCAGCCCCAGCATTTT.

There are many counts of this clonotype. This chain uses TRBV19 with TRBJ2-7; D possibly corresponds to TRBD1 (8 bases). Germline V lookup: CDR1 LNHDA, CDR2 SQIVND (reference sequence). Trimming removed 5 bases at V and 6 bases at J, with 20 bases between. The CDR3 is 15 amino acids. CDR3 bases: TGTGCCAGTAGTTCCCTCAGGGGGCGCGGGGGCGAGCAGTACTTC. Translated: CASSSLRGRGGEQYF.

This clonotype was observed a handful of times. The rearrangement uses TRBV13 and TRBJ1-6; TRBD1 matches at 7 bases. J gave up 3 bases and V 6 bases, and 8 bases lay outside the gene matches. Germline assignment: CDR1 PRHDT and CDR2 FYEKMQ (reference sequence). The CDR3 length is 16 residues. In DNA, the CDR3 is TGTGCCAGCAGTATCCGGGACAGAAGCTATAATTCACCCCTCCACTTT. It yields the protein CASSIRDRSYNSPLHF.

The chain employs TRBV20-1 and TRBJ2-7, with D tentatively TRBD2 (6 bases). CDR1 DFQATT and CDR2 SNEGSKA come from the germline V gene (reference sequence). This CDR3 has 15 amino acids. Trimming took off 0 bases at V and 2 bases at J, with 14 bases between the two ends. CDR3 sequence: CSARDAAGPPYEQYF. The CDR3 DNA reads TGCAGTGCTAGAGATGCCGCGGGACCACCCTACGAGCAGTACTTC.

J is TRBJ2-7 and V is TRBV12-3 or TRBV12-4; a weak D match, TRBD2 (6 bases). V lost 9 bases, J lost 7 bases, and 19 bases lay in between. CDR3 length: 13 amino acids. The CDR3 bases are TGTGCCAGTGTCCGTAGGTCGGGGAGGGAGCAGTACTTC. It is translated as CASVRRSGREQYF.

This clonotype showed up many times. This chain uses TRBV6-2 or TRBV6-3 with TRBJ2-2; the match to TRBD1 covers 8 bases. The V segment lost 0 bases and the J segment 0 bases; nucleotides outside the gene matches: 3. Germline lookup yields CDR1 MNHEY and CDR2 SVGEGT. This CDR3 region has 17 residues. The CDR3 loop reads CASSYSPGQANTGELFF. In nucleotides, the CDR3 is TGTGCCAGCAGTTACTCCCCGGGACAGGCGAACACCGGGGAGCTGTTTTTT.

This clonotype was counted many times. This chain connects TRBV6-1 to TRBJ2-7; TRBD1 aligns across 7 bases. The CDR3 spans 15 residues. The trim removed 6 bases at V and 1 base at J, leaving 9 bases unmatched. The germline V gene has CDR1 MNHNS and CDR2 SASEGT. CDR3 nucleotides: TGTGCCAGCAGGACCGAAGGGGGCCTGTCCTACGAGCAGTACTTC. Translation: CASRTEGGLSYEQYF.

This clonotype was detected many times. This chain connects TRBV6-5 to TRBJ2-7; 7 nucleotides match TRBD1. The CDR3 runs to 15 residues. Losses at the gene ends were 3 bases for V and 5 bases for J; bases not matched to a gene: 10. Germline V gene lookup returns CDR1 MNHEY and CDR2 SVGAGI. In nucleotides, the CDR3 is TGTGCCAGCAGTTATATAGCAGGGGGAACACACGAGCAGTACTTC. This sequence encodes CASSYIAGGTHEQYF.